One sample yielded the 10 T cell receptor beta chains listed below, sequenced in a study of blood T cells in healthy people across ages (dated by TCRdb to between 2014 and 2017). Library construction relied on 5' RACE. TCRdb shows the sequencer as Illumina HiSeq 2500. The second PCR ran for roughly 7 to 11 cycles and used a J-beta primer mix along with a sample-barcoded 5' primer. TCRdb took the public reads, trimmed them with fastp at Q25, ran MiXCR for clone calling and kept in-frame beta chains. For every CDR3 protein sequence, its rows merge into one entry that carries the most common genes and DNA. This sample holds some 1.6 million distinct CDR3 sequences; approximately 32% were observed only once. The top ten clonotypes cover approximately 10% of the sample. The sample comprised blood. Every receptor here comes from a woman in her twenties or thirties in good health.

In its sample, this clonotype was seen many times. This chain connects TRBV7-2 to TRBJ2-5; a weak D match, TRBD1 (6 bases). Germline loops: CDR1 SGHTA, CDR2 FQGNSA. V gave up 5 bases and J gave up 5 bases, with 15 bases separating them. This CDR3 contains 14 residues. CDR3 nucleotide sequence: TGTGCCAGCAGCCGCCCCAGGGGCCGGGAGACCCAGTACTTC. This gives the protein CASSRPRGRETQYF.

V usage is TRBV11-2 and J usage is TRBJ2-5, with 11 nucleotides matching TRBD2. This CDR3 contains 17 residues. Unmatched junction bases numbered 6, after V lost 2 bases and J lost 1 base. CDR1 and CDR2 from the germline V gene are SGHAT and FQNNGV. CDR3: CASSLPSLAGGQETQYF. The CDR3 region has the DNA TGTGCCAGCAGCTTACCTTCGCTAGCGGGAGGCCAAGAGACCCAGTACTTC.

For this clonotype: A read error may be the cause here, since a much bigger clone is one base away. The V call is TRBV18, the J call TRBJ1-2; 7 bases are shared with TRBD1. The CDR3 has 16 residues. The ends lost 5 bases at V and 6 bases at J; junction bases unmatched: 15. The germline V gene has CDR1 KGHSH and CDR2 LQKENI. CDR3 DNA sequence: TGTGCCAGCTCATCACAGGGGTCGGAGTTCTTCGATGGCTACACCTTC. It encodes CASSSQGSEFFDGYTF.

Worth noting for this clonotype: At one of its ends the junction is not consistent with the germline gene, which may arise from a read error. The chain is built from TRBV20-1 and TRBJ2-7, with D uncertain. Germline V gene sequence: CDR1 DFQATT, CDR2 SNEGSKA (reference sequence). This CDR3 region has 13 residues. CDR3 coding DNA: TGCAATGCTAGAATAGTCGAGTCCTACGAGCAGTACTTC. Its translation: CNARIVESYEQYF.

This clonotype was counted between two and nine times. This chain connects TRBV3-1 to TRBJ2-1; tentatively, D is TRBD2 (5 bases). CDR1 and CDR2 from the germline V gene are LGHDT and YNNKEL (reference sequence). The CDR3 sequence is 14 residues long. Trimming stripped 4 bases from V and 10 bases from J, with 17 bases between. As DNA, the CDR3 is TGTGCCAGCAGCCCCCCGCGGACTCCTCGGGAGCAGTTCTTC. Its protein product is CASSPPRTPREQFF.

The chain is built from TRBV4-1 and TRBJ2-3; 12 positions agree with TRBD2. Germline V gene data show CDR1 as MGHRA and CDR2 as YSYEKL. The CDR3 has 17 residues. V dropped 2 bases and J dropped 4; count of bases not matched to a gene: 7. The CDR3 spells CASSQPSGRANADTQYF. For the CDR3, the DNA is TGCGCCAGCAGCCAACCTAGCGGGAGGGCCAATGCAGATACGCAGTATTTT.

This clonotype occurred a few times. The chain employs TRBV6-1 and TRBJ2-1, with D perhaps TRBD2 (6 bases). CDR1 and CDR2 from the germline V gene are MNHNS and SASEGT. V was cut by 6 bases and J by 6 bases, with 21 bases left in between. The CDR3 contains 16 residues. The CDR3 here is CASSLRLIQAGNEQFF. The CDR3 DNA sequence: TGTGCCAGCAGCTTGAGACTCATACAAGCGGGCAATGAGCAGTTCTTC.

This clonotype has just a few counts. V gene TRBV7-9 combines with J gene TRBJ2-5; 9 bases are a match to TRBD1. Losses at the gene ends were 5 bases for V and 3 bases for J; bases not matched to a gene: 7. The CDR3 consists of 15 residues. Germline-derived CDR1 and CDR2 are SEHNR and FQNEAQ (reference sequence). CDR3 DNA sequence: TGTGCCAGCAGCCCCTGGGACAGGGTGAAAGAGACCCAGTACTTC. This translates into CASSPWDRVKETQYF.

A word on this clonotype: This CDR3 is missing its conserved last phenylalanine or tryptophan, likely due to a read error. The rearrangement joins TRBV4-1 to TRBJ1-1; no firm D call. V dropped 0 bases and J dropped 0 bases, with 14 bases sitting between them. CDR1 MGHRA and CDR2 YSYEKL come from the germline V gene. The CDR3 has 17 residues. The CDR3 sequence is CASSQDPYRYMNTEAFL. The CDR3 region has the DNA TGCGCCAGCAGCCAAGATCCCTACAGATACATGAACACTGAAGCTTTCTTA.

The V gene is TRBV24-1, the J gene TRBJ2-1, with D possibly called TRBD1 or TRBD2 (6 bases each). The CDR3 totals 14 residues. Germline CDR1 reads KGHDR; CDR2 reads SFDVKD. V lost 6 bases and J lost 7, with 15 bases in between. The CDR3 region has the DNA TGTGCCACCAGTCGGGCGGGGACACGGAATGAGCAGTTCTTC. Translated: CATSRAGTRNEQFF.